Reported below is one TCR beta chain. Its matching antigen is unknown. The sample originates from a study of cytomegalovirus exposure and HLA in healthy donors. The germline V gene has CDR1 LNHDA and CDR2 SQIVND (reference sequence). The CDR3 is 14 amino acids. Trimming removed 1 base from V and 3 bases from J, with 10 bases in between. The study drew the donors from its approximately 110-subject validation cohort, separate from the approximately 700-subject first cohort. Overall study findings and caveats: Specific recognition of CMV antigens was confirmed in vitro for a few chains (all CMV-associated). It was reported that the classifier diagnosed cytomegalovirus status with high specificity and sensitivity in both the original and validation cohorts.

The table came from immunoSEQ multiplex PCR; TCRdb's copy has only in-frame clones and leaves some out. The sample holds about 110,000 clones; almost 90% are singletons and the top ten take more than 2%. The receptor comes from a woman in her late teens or twenties in good health and CMV-seronegative. The chain links TRBV19 to TRBJ2-7; the D gene is possibly TRBD1 (6 bases). Sequencing was carried out using PBMCs. CDR3 sequence: CASSIGRGSYEQYF. The CDR3 DNA reads TGTGCCAGTAGTATAGGAAGGGGGAGCTACGAGCAGTACTTC.